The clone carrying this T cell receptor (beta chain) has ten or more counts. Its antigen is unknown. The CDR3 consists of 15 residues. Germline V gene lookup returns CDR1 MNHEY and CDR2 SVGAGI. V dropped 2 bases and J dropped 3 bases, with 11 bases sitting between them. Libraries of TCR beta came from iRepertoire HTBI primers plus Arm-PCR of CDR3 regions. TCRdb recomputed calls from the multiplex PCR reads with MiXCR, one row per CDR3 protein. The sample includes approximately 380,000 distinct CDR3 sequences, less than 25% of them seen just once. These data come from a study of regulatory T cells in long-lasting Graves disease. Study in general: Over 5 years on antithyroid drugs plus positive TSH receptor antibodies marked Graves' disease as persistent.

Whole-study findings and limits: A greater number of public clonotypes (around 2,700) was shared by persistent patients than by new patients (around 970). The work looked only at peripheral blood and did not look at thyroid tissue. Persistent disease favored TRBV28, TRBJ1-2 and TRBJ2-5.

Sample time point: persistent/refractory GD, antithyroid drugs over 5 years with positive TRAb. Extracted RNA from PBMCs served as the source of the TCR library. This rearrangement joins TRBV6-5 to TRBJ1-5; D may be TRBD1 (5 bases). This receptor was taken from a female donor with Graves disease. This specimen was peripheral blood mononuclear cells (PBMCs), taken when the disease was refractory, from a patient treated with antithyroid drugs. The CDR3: CASSYSPGNNQPQHF. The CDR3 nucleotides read TGTGCCAGCAGTTACAGTCCAGGGAACAATCAGCCCCAGCATTTT.